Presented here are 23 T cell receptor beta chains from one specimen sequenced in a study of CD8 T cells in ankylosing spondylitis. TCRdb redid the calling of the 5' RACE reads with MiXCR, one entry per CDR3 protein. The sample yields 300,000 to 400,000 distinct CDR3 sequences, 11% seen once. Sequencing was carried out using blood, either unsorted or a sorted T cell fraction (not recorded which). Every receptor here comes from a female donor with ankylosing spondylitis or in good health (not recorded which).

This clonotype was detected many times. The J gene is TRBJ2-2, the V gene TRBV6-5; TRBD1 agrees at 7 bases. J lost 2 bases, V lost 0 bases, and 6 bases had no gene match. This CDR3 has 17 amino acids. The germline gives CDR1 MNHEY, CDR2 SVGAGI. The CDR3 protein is CASSYSWRQGNTGELFF. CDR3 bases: TGTGCCAGCAGTTACTCGTGGAGACAGGGCAACACCGGGGAGCTGTTTTTT.

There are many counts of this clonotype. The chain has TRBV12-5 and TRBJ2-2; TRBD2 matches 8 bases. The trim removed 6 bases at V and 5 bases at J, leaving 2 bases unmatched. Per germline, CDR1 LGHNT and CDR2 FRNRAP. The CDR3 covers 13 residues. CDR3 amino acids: CASGLADTGELFF. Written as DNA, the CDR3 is TGTGCTAGTGGACTAGCGGATACCGGGGAGCTGTTTTTT.

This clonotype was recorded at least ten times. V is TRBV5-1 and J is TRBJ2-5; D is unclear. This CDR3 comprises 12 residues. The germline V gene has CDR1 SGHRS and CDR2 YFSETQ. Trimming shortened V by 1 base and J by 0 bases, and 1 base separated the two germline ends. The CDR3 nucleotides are TGCGCCAGCAGCTTGTACCAAGAGACCCAGTACTTC. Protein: CASSLYQETQYF.

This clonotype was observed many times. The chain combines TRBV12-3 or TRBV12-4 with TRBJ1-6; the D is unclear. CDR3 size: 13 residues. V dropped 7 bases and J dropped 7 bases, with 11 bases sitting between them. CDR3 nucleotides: TGTGCCAGCACCCCTTCCGCCAATTCACCCCTCCACTTT. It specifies CASTPSANSPLHF.

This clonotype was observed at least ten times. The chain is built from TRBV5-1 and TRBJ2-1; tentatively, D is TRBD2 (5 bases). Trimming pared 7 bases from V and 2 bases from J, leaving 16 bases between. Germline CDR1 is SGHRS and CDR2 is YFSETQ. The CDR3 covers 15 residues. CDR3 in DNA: TGCGCCAGCTCCGGCGGAACGGGGACCTACAATGAGCAGTTCTTC. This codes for CASSGGTGTYNEQFF.

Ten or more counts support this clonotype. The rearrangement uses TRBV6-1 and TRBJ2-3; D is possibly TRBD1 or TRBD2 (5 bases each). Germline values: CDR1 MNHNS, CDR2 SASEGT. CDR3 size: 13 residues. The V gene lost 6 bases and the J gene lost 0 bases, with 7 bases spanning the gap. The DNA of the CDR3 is TGTGCCAGCAGGGGGGAGAGCACAGATACGCAGTATTTT. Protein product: CASRGESTDTQYF.

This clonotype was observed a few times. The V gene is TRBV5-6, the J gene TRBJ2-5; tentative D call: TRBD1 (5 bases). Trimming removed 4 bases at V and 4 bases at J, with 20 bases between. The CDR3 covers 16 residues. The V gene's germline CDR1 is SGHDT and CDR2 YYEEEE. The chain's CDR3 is CASSPTISTVTETQYF. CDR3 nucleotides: TGTGCCAGCAGCCCAACCATATCGACAGTCACAGAGACCCAGTACTTC.

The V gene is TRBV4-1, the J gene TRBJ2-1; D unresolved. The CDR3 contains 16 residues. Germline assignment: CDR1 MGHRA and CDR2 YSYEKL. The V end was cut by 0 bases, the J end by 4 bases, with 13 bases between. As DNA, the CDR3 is TGCGCCAGCAGCCAAGAGCCCCATAATAAGTACAATGAGCAGTTCTTC. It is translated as CASSQEPHNKYNEQFF.

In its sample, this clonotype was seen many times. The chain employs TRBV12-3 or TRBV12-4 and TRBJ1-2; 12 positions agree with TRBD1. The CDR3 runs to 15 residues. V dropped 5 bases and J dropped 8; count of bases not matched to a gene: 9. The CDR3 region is CASSAPGTGGVGYTF. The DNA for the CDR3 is TGTGCCAGCAGTGCCCCCGGGACAGGGGGCGTCGGCTACACCTTC.

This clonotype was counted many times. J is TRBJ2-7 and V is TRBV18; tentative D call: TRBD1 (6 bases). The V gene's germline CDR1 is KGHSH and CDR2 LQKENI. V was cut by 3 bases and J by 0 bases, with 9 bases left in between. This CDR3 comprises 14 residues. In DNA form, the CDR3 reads TGTGCCAGCTCACCCGACAGGAGCTCCTACGAGCAGTACTTC. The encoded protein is CASSPDRSSYEQYF. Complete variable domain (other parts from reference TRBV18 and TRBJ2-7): NAGVMQNPRHLVRRRGQEARLRCSPMKGHSHVYWYRQLPEEGLKFMVYLQKENIIDESGMPKERFSAEFPKEGPSILRIQQVVRGDSAAYFCASSPDRSSYEQYFGPGTRLTVT.

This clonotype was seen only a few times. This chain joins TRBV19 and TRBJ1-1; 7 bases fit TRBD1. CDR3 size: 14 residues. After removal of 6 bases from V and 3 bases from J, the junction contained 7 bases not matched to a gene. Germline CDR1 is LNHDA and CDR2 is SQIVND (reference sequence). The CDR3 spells CASSHRGTHTEAFF. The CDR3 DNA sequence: TGTGCCAGTAGCCACAGGGGAACGCACACTGAAGCTTTCTTT.

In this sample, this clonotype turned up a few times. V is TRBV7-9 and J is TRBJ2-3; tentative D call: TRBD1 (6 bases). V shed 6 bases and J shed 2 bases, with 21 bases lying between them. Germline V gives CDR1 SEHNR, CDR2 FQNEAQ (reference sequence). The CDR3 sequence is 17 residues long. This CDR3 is CASSSPPGHLPTDTQYF. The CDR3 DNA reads TGTGCCAGCAGTTCTCCCCCGGGACACCTCCCCACAGATACGCAGTATTTT.

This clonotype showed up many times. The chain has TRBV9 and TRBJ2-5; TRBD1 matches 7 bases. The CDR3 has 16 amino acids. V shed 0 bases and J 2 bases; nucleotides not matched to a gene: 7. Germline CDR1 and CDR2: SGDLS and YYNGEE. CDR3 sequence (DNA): TGTGCCAGCAGCGTAGGGACAGGCCAAGGTCAAGAGACCCAGTACTTC. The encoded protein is CASSVGTGQGQETQYF.

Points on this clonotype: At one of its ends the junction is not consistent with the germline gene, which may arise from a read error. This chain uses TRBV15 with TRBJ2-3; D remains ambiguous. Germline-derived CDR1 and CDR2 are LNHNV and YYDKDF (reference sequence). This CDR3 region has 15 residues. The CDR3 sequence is CGTSRARRTPDTQYF. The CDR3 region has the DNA TGTGGCACCAGCAGAGCGCGACGGACGCCAGATACGCAGTATTTT.

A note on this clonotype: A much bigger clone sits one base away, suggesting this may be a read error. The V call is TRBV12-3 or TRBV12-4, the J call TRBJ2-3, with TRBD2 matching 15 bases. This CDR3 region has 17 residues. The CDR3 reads CASSGLAGGLGTVTQYF. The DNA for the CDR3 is TGTGCCAGCAGTGGACTAGCGGGGGGGCTTGGCACAGTTACGCAGTATTTT.

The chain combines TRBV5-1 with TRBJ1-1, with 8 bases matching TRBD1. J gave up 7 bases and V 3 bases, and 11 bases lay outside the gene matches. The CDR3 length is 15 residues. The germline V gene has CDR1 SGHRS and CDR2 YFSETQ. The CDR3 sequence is CASSSFQGAGNEAFF. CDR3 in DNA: TGCGCCAGCAGCTCGTTCCAGGGGGCCGGCAATGAAGCTTTCTTT.

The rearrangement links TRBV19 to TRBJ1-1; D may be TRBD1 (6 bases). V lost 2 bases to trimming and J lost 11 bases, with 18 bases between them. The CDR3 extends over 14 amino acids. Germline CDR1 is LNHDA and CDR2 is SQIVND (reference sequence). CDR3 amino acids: CASSITGLESRAFF. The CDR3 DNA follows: TGTGCCAGTAGTATAACAGGGTTGGAGAGCCGGGCTTTCTTT.

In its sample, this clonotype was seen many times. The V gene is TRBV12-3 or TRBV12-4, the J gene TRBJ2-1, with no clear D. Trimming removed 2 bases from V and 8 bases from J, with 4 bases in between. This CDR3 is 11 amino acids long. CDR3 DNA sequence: TGTGCCAGCAGTTTACTCGATGAGCAGTTCTTC. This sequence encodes CASSLLDEQFF.

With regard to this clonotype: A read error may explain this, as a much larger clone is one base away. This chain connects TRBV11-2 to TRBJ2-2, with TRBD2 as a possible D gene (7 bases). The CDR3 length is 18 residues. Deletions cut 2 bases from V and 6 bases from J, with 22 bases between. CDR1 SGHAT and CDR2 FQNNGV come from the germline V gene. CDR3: CASSLNLLGTGRAGELFF. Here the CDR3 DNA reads TGTGCCAGCAGCTTAAATCTTCTGGGCACAGGGAGGGCCGGGGAGCTGTTTTTT.

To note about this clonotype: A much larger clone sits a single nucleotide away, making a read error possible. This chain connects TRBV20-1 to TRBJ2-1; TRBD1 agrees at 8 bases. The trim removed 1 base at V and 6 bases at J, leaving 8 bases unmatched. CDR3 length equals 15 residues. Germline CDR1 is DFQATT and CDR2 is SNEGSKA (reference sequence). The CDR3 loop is CSARVGQGVINEQFF. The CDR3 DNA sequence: TGCAGTGCTAGAGTTGGACAGGGCGTGATCAATGAGCAGTTCTTC.

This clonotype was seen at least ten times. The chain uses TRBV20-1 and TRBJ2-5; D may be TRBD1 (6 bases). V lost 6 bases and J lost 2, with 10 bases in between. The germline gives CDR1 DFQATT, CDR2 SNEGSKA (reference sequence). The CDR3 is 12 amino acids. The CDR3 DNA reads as TGCAGTGCCTCGGACAGTCAAGAGACCCAGTACTTC. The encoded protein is CSASDSQETQYF.

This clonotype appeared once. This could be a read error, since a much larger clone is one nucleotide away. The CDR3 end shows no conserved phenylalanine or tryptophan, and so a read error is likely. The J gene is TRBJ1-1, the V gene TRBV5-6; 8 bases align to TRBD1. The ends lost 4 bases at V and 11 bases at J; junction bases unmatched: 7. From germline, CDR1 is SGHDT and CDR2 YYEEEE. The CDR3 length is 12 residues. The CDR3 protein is CASSRQGFDAFS. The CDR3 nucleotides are TGTGCCAGCAGCCGACAGGGGTTTGATGCTTTCTCT.

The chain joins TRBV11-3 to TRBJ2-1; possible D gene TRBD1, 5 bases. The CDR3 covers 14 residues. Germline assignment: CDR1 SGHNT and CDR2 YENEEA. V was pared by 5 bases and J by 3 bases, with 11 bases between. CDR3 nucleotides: TGTGCCAGCAGCCTGGACATGGACTACAATGAGCAGTTCTTC. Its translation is CASSLDMDYNEQFF.